This T cell receptor beta chain was recorded in a study of regulatory T cells in long-lasting Graves disease. Notes on the study in general: Persistent patients shared thousands of public clonotypes among themselves. Newly diagnosed patients shared fewer, at more than 750.

This clonotype was observed at least ten times. Its antigen is not known. This CDR3 spans 17 amino acids. V lost 4 bases to trimming and J lost 1 base, with 19 bases between them. Time point indicated: newly diagnosed GD, antithyroid drugs for less than 3 months. Construction of the TCR library relied on RNA isolated from PBMCs. It was American Thyroid Association guidelines that determined Graves' disease diagnosis. Staff took 7.5 to 9.5 milliliters of peripheral blood and put it into EDTA tubes. iRepertoire HTBI primers and Arm-PCR of CDR3 regions built TCR beta libraries. TCRdb called the multiplex PCR reads again in MiXCR, with one record for every CDR3 protein. The sample has about 440,000 distinct CDR3 sequences, 15% seen once; the top ten hold approximately 15%. The data were also submitted as part of a second study, on T cells in Graves' hyperthyroidism and ophthalmopathy.

The source of this sequence is a woman aged 25 to 39 with Graves disease. This specimen was peripheral blood mononuclear cells (PBMCs), taken at new diagnosis, from a patient treated with antithyroid drugs. The chain carries TRBV12-3 or TRBV12-4 and TRBJ1-2; D possibly corresponds to TRBD1 (5 bases). CDR3 residues: CASSSLRGREFNYGYTF. In DNA, the CDR3 is TGTGCCAGCAGTTCCCTGCGCGGCAGGGAGTTTAACTATGGCTACACCTTC.